Below, one TCR beta chain is given with its context. The target antigen is unknown. This CDR3 spans 18 amino acids. CDR1 and CDR2 (germline): MNHEY, SMNVEV (reference sequence). J gave up 4 bases and V 5 bases, and 14 bases lay outside the gene matches. The data stem from a study of T-cell reconstitution after alpha-beta-depleted transplantation in children. Points from the study as a whole: At one year after transplant, newly produced T cells mostly accounted for T-cell counts and diversity. TCRbeta diversity was high at day 60 in some patients (a result of surviving recipient T cells and thymic progenitors).

The library targeted TCRbeta and was prepared with unique molecular identifiers. Each CDR3 protein is one row after TCRdb ran MiXCR on the PCR reads. This table holds approximately 110,000 distinct CDR3 sequences, roughly 23% found once. The gene calls are TRBV27 and TRBJ1-6; 7 bases align to TRBD1. This sequence originates from a male patient between 2 and 9 years old who had a stem cell transplant for chronic granulomatous disease, so the T cells may come from the graft donor. The sample consisted of PBMCs, mostly from graft donor cells, taken 180 days after TCRalphabeta/CD19-depleted stem cell transplant. The CDR3 reads CASSPQPDRDGYNSPLHF. The CDR3 nucleotides are TGTGCCAGCAGTCCACAGCCAGACAGGGATGGATATAATTCACCCCTCCACTTT.